This TCR beta chain was captured by sequencing in a study of cytomegalovirus exposure and HLA in healthy donors. CDR3 length equals 15 residues. Germline assignment: CDR1 PRHDT and CDR2 FYEKMQ (reference sequence). The V and J ends lost 0 bases and 2 bases, in that order; junction bases with no gene match: 3. Overall study results and limits: Later analysis showed most CMV-associated TCR beta chains appearing HLA-restricted.

PCR was performed using 60 Vbeta and 13 Jbeta primers. Here immunoSEQ multiplex PCR was the method, and the copy in TCRdb shows in-frame clones only, minus some. Of more than 150,000 clones listed, 82% were seen once; the top ten hold about 7.1%. Remarks on this clone: The antigen remains unidentified.

The receptor was derived from a woman aged 50 to 60 in good health and CMV-seropositive. The gene calls are TRBV13 and TRBJ2-7, with 8 bases that match TRBD2. The specimen sequenced was PBMCs. The DNA for the CDR3 is TGTGCCAGCAGCTTAGGAACTAGCGGAACCTACGAGCAGTACTTC. It codes for CASSLGTSGTYEQYF.